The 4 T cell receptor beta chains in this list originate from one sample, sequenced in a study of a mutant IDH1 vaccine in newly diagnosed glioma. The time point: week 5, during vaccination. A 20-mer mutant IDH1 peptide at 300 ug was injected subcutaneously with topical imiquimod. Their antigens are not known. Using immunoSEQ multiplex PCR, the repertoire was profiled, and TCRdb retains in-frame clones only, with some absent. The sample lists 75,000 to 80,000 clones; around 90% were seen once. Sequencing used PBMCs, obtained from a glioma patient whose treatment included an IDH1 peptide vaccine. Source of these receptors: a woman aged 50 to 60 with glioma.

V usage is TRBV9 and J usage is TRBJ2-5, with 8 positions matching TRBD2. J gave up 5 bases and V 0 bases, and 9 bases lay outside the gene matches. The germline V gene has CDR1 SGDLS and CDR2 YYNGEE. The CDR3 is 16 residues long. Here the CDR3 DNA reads TGTGCCAGCAGCGTAGGGGCCAGCGGGAGAGTGGAGACCCAGTACTTC. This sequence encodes CASSVGASGRVETQYF.

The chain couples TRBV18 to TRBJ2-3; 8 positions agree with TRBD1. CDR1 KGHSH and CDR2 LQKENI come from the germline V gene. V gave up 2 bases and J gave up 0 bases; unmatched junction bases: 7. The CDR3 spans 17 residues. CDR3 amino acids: CASSPMGDRYSTDTQYF. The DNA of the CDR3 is TGTGCCAGCTCACCAATGGGGGACAGGTACAGCACAGATACGCAGTATTTT.

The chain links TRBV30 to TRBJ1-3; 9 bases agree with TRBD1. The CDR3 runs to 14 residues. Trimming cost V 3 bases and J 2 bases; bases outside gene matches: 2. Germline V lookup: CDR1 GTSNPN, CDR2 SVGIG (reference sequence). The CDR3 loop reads CAWSDRGTGNTIYF. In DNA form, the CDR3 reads TGTGCCTGGAGCGACAGGGGGACTGGAAACACCATATATTTT.

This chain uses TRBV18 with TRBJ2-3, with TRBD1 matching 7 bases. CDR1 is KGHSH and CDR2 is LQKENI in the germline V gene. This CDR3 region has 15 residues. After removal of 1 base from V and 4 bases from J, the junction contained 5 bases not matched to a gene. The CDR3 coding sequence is TGTGCCAGCTCACCACGTCAAACAGGGGCAGATACGCAGTATTTT. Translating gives CASSPRQTGADTQYF.